A single sample gave rise to the 6 T cell receptor beta chains below, sequenced in a study of blood T cell repertoires in COVID-19. Here immunoSEQ multiplex PCR was the method, and the copy in TCRdb shows in-frame clones only, minus some. The sample yields a few hundred thousand clones, 75% to 90% seen once. The sample taken for sequencing was PBMCs or T cells enriched from blood (not recorded which). These receptors were obtained from a man in his thirties or forties who had recovered from COVID-19.

V and J are TRBV2 and TRBJ1-3; no definite D call. Germline-derived CDR1 and CDR2 are SNHLY and FYNNEI. The length of the CDR3 is 14 residues. Trimming left V 7 bases short and J 0 bases short, with 10 bases between. CDR3 amino acids: CASTRPSSGNTIYF. CDR3 nucleotides: TGTGCCAGCACCCGCCCGAGCTCTGGAAACACCATATATTTT.

The chain joins TRBV7-9 to TRBJ1-4; 7 positions agree with TRBD1. V lost 3 bases to trimming and J lost 7 bases; unmatched junction nucleotides: 8. The CDR3 covers 15 residues. The V gene's germline CDR1 is SEHNR and CDR2 FQNEAQ (reference sequence). The CDR3 region has the DNA TGTGCCAGCAGCTTTAGTTGGGACAGCGGTGAAAAACTGTTTTTT. It specifies CASSFSWDSGEKLFF.

The chain carries TRBV7-3 and TRBJ2-1; 13 nucleotides agree with TRBD2. After removal of 4 bases from V and 2 bases from J, the junction contained 17 bases not matched to a gene. Germline CDR1 is SGHTA and CDR2 is FQGTGA. This CDR3 spans 21 amino acids. DNA of the CDR3: TGTGCCAGCAGCTCTCGACCCGGGACTAGCGGGGACGCGGATACCTACAATGAGCAGTTCTTC. Translating gives CASSSRPGTSGDADTYNEQFF. Together with reference TRBV7-3 and TRBJ2-1, the CDR3 gives the full variable domain: GAGVSQTPSNKVTEKGKYVELRCDPISGHTALYWYRQSLGQGPEFLIYFQGTGAADDSGLPNDRFFAVRPEGSVSTLKIQRTERGDSAVYLCASSSRPGTSGDADTYNEQFFGPGTRLTVL.

The chain couples TRBV30 to TRBJ1-2; D unclear. The CDR3 has 13 amino acids. Trimming cost V 4 bases and J 4 bases, with 13 bases left between them. From germline, CDR1 is GTSNPN and CDR2 SVGIG (reference sequence). This chain's CDR3 is CAWTSRYGYGYTF. CDR3 nucleotides: TGTGCCTGGACGAGCCGTTATGGCTATGGCTACACCTTC.

J is TRBJ2-7 and V is TRBV30; a weak D match, TRBD1 (5 bases). Germline V CDR1 and CDR2: GTSNPN, SVGIG (reference sequence). Trimming stripped 5 bases from V and 1 base from J, with 9 bases between. CDR3 size: 12 residues. CDR3 residues: CAWQGPSYEQYF. The CDR3 bases are TGTGCCTGGCAGGGCCCGTCCTACGAGCAGTACTTC.

This clone was picked up one time. The sample contains more than one DNA sequence encoding this CDR3. The CDR3 region has the DNA TGCGCCAGCAGACCCGACAGGGGCAATCAGCCCCAGCATTTT. The encoded protein is CASRPDRGNQPQHF. The V and J genes are TRBV5-1 and TRBJ1-5; TRBD1 aligns across 7 bases. The CDR3 totals 14 residues. V lost 5 bases, J lost 2 bases, and 4 bases stayed unmatched. CDR1 is SGHRS and CDR2 is YFSETQ in the germline V gene.